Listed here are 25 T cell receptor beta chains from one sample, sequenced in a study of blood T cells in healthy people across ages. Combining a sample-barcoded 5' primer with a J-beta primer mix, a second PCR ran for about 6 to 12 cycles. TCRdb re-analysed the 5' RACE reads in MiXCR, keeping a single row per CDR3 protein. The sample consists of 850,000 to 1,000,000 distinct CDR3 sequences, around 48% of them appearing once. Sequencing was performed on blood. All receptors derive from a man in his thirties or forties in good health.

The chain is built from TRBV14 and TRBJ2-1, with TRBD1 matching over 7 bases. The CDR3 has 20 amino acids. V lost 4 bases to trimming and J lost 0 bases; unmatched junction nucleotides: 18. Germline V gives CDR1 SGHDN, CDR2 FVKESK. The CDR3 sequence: CASSLLPRTGLLSSYNEQFF. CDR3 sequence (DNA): TGTGCCAGCAGCCTACTACCCCGGACAGGTCTCCTGAGCTCCTACAATGAGCAGTTCTTC.

CDR3 DNA: TGCGCCAGCAGCCAAACCAGGGGGACAGGGAATGGCTACACCTTC. Translating it yields CASSQTRGTGNGYTF. The V call is TRBV4-1, the J call TRBJ1-2; 9 bases agree with TRBD1. Looked up from germline, CDR1 is MGHRA and CDR2 is YSYEKL. With 2 bases clipped from V and 6 bases from J, the junction kept 7 bases outside the gene matches. CDR3 length: 15 amino acids.

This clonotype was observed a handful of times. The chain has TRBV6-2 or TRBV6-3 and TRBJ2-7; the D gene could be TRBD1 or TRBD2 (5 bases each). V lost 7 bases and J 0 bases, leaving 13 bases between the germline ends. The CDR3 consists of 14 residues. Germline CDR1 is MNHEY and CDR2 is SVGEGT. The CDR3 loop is CASTLWGTSYEQYF. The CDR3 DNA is TGTGCCAGCACGCTTTGGGGGACCTCCTACGAGCAGTACTTC.

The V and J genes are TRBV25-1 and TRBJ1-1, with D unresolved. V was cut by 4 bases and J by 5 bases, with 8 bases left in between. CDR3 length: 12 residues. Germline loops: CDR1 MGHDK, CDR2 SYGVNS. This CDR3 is CASSVGSTEAFF. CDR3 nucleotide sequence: TGTGCCAGCAGTGTGGGATCGACTGAAGCTTTCTTT.

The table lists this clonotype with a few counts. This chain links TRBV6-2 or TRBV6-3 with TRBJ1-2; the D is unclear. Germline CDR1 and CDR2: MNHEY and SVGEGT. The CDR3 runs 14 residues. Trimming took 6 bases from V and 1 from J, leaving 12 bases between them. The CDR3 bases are TGTGCCAGCAGAATGAGAAGCAGTAACTATGGCTACACCTTC. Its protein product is CASRMRSSNYGYTF.

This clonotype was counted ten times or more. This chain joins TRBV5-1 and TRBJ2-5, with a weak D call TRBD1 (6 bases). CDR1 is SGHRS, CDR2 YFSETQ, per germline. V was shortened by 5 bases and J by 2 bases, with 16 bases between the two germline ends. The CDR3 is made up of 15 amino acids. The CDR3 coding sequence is TGCGCCAGCAGTCGGGATACAGGGACGCAAGAGACCCAGTACTTC. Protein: CASSRDTGTQETQYF.

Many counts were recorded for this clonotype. The CDR3, as DNA: TGTGCCAGCAGCTCCTCGGGACAGGGGGCGCCGGTCTATGGCTACACCTTC. Protein: CASSSSGQGAPVYGYTF. The chain uses TRBV7-9 and TRBJ1-2, with 12 bases lining up with TRBD1. Germline values: CDR1 SEHNR, CDR2 FQNEAQ (reference sequence). The CDR3 length is 17 residues. V trimming: 4 bases; J trimming: 4 bases; junction bases outside the gene matches: 10.

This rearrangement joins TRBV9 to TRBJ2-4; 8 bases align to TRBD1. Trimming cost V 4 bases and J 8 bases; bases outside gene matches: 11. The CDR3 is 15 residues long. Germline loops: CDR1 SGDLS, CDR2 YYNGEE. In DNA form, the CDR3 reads TGTGCCAGCAGCAAAGGGGCCGGGGGACAGGACATTCAGTACTTC. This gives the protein CASSKGAGGQDIQYF.

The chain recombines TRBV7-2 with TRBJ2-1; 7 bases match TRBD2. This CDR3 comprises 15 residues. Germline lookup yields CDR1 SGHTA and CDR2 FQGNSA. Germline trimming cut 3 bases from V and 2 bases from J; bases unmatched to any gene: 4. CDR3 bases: TGTGCCAGCAGCTTCGAAGGACTAGCCTACAATGAGCAGTTCTTC. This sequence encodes CASSFEGLAYNEQFF.

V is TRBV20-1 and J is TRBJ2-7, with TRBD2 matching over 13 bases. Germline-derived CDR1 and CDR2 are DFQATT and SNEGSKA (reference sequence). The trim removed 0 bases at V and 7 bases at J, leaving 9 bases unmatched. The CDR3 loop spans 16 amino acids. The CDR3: CSARDPRLAGGIEQYF. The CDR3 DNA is TGCAGTGCTAGAGATCCGAGACTAGCGGGGGGTATTGAGCAGTACTTC.

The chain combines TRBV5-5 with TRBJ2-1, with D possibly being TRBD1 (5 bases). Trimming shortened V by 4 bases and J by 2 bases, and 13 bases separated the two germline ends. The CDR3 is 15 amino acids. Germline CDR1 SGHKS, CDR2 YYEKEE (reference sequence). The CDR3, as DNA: TGTGCCAGCAGCCCGGACACGTCAACCTACAATGAGCAGTTCTTC. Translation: CASSPDTSTYNEQFF.

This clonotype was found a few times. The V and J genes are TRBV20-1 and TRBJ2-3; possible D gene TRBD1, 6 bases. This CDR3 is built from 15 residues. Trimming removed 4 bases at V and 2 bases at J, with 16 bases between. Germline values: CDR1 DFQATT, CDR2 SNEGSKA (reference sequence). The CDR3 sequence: CSATTTQGTTDTQYF. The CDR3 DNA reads TGCAGTGCTACGACCACCCAGGGGACCACAGATACGCAGTATTTT.

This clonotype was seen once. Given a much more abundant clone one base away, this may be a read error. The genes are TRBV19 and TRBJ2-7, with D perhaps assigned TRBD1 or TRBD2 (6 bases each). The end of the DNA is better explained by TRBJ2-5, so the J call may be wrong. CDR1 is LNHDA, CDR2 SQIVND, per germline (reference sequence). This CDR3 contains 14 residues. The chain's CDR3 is CVSSSGGGRETQYF. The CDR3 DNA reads TGTGTCAGTAGTTCCGGAGGGGGACGGGAGACCCAGTACTTC.

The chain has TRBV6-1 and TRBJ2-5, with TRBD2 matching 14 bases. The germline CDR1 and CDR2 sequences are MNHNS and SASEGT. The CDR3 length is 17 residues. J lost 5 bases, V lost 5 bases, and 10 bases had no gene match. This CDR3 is CASSKGLAGDLRETQYF. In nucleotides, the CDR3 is TGTGCCAGCAGTAAGGGACTAGCGGGGGATTTGAGGGAGACCCAGTACTTC.

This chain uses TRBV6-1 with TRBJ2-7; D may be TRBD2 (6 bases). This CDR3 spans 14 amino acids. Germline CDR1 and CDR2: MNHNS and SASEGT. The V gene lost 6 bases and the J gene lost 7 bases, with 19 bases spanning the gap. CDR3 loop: CASSRLGIDNEQYF. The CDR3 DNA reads TGTGCCAGCAGCCGACTAGGGATTGACAATGAGCAGTACTTC.

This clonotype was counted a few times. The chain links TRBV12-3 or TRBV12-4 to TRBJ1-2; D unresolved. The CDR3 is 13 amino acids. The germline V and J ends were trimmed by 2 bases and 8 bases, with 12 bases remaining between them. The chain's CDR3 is CASSLLRVWGYTF. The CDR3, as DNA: TGTGCCAGCAGTTTATTGAGGGTTTGGGGCTACACCTTC.

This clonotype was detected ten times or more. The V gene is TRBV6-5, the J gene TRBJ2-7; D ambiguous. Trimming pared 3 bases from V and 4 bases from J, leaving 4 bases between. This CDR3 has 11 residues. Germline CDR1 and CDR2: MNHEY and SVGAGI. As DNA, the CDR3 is TGTGCCAGCAGTTATCTTTACGAGCAGTACTTC. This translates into CASSYLYEQYF.

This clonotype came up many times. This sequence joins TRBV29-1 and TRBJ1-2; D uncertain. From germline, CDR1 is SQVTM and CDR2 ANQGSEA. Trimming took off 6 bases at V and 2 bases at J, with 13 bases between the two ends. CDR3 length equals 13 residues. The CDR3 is CSVARDGNYGYTF. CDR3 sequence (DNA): TGCAGCGTCGCCCGCGACGGGAACTATGGCTACACCTTC.

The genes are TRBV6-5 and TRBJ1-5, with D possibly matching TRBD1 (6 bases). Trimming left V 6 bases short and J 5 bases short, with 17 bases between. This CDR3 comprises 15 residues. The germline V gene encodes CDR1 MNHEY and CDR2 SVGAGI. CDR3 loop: CASSATDQGYQPQHF. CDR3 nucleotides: TGTGCCAGCAGCGCCACTGATCAGGGGTATCAGCCCCAGCATTTT.

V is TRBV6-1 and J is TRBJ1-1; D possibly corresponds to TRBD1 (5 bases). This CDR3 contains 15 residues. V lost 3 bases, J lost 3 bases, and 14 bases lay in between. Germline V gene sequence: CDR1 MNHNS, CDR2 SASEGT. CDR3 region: CASSDGGFGDTEAFF. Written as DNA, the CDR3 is TGTGCCAGCAGTGATGGGGGATTCGGCGACACTGAAGCTTTCTTT.

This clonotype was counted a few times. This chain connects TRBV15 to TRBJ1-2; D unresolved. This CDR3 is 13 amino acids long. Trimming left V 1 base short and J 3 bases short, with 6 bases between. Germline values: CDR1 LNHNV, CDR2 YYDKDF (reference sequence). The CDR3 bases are TGTGCCACCAGCAGAGCCCTAGACTATGGCTACACCTTC. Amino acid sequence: CATSRALDYGYTF.

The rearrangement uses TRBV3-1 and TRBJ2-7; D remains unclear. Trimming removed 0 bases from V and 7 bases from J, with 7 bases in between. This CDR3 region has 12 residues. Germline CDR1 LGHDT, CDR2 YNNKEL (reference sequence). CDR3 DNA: TGTGCCAGCAGCCAAGAGGTTCGGGAGCAGTACTTC. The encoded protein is CASSQEVREQYF.

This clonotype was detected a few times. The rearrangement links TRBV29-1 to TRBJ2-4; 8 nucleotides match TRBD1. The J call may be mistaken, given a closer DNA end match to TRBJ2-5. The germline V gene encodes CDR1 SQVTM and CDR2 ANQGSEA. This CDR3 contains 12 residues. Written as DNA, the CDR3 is TGCAGCGTTGATAACAGGGGGGAGACCCAGTACTTC. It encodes CSVDNRGETQYF.

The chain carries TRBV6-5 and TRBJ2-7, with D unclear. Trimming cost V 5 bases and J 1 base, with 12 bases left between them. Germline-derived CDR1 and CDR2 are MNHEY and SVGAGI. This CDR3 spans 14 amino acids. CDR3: CASSTPSISYEQYF. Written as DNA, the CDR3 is TGTGCCAGCAGTACTCCCAGCATATCCTACGAGCAGTACTTC.

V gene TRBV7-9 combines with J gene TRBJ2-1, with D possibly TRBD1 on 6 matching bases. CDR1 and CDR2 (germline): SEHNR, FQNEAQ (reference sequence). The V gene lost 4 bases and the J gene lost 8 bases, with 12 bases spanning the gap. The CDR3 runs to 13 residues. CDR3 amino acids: CASSSSGVHEQFF. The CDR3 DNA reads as TGTGCCAGCAGCTCCTCAGGGGTACATGAGCAGTTCTTC.